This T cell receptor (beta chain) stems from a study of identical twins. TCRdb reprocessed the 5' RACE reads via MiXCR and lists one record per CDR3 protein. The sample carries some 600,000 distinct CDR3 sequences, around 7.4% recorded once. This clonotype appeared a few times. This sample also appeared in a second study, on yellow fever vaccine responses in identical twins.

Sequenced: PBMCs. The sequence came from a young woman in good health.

The CDR3: CASSLEASSGLLYNEQFF. The CDR3 DNA reads as TGTGCCAGCAGCTTAGAAGCCTCTAGCGGGCTACTCTACAATGAGCAGTTCTTC. J is TRBJ2-1 and V is TRBV7-8; 8 bases map to TRBD2. CDR1 and CDR2 (germline): SGHVS, FQNEAQ. V lost 1 base and J lost 3; bases outside the gene matches: 11. The CDR3 is made up of 18 amino acids.